This TCR beta chain was observed in a study of response to subunit inactivated influenza vaccine. Overall study findings and caveats: T cells newly recruited by each seasonal influenza vaccination are few, the authors suggested.

TCRdb re-called the RT-PCR reads through MiXCR, storing one row per CDR3 protein. The sample yields about 780,000 distinct CDR3 sequences, about 18% seen once. V was shortened by 0 bases and J by 3 bases, with 18 bases between the two germline ends. Germline V gene lookup returns CDR1 MDHEN and CDR2 SYDVKM. The CDR3 has 17 residues. For this clonotype: Its antigen is unknown.

This receptor was obtained from a man aged 50 to 59 who received an inactivated influenza vaccine. This sequence joins TRBV28 and TRBJ2-7; D call uncertain. The sequencing here drew on PBMCs from blood, taken around 5 days after vaccination. The CDR3: CASSLWWVLQFYYEQYF. In DNA, the CDR3 is TGTGCCAGCAGTTTATGGTGGGTGCTCCAGTTCTACTACGAGCAGTACTTC. Drawing the rest from reference TRBV28 and TRBJ2-7, the complete variable domain is DVKVTQSSRYLVKRTGEKVFLECVQDMDHENMFWYRQDPGLGLRLIYFSYDVKMKEKGDIPEGYSVSREKKERFSLILESASTNQTSMYLCASSLWWVLQFYYEQYFGPGTRLTVT.